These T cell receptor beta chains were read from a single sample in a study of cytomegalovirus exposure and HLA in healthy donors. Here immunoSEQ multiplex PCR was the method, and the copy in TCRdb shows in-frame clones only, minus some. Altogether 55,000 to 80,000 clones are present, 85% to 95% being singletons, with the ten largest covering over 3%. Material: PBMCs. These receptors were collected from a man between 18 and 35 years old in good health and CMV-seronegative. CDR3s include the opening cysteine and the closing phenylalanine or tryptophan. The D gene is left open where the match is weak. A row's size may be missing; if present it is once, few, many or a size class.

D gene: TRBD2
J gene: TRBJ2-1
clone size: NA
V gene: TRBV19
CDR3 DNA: TGTGCCAGTAGTTCGGGACTAGCGGGGTCGAGCTCCTACAATGAGCAGTTCTTC
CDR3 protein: CASSSGLAGSSSYNEQFF

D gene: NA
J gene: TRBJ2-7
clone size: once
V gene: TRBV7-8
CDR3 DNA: TGTGCCAGCAGCGGGGCCCCCTCCTACGAGCAGTACTTC
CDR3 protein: CASSGAPSYEQYF

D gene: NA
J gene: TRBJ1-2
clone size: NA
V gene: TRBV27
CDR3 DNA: TGTGCCAGCACCGAACGGGCGGGCGGCCGGGGAGGCTACACCTTC
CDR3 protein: CASTERAGGRGGYTF

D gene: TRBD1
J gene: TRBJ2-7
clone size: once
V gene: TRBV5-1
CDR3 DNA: TGCGCCAGCAGCCCGTGGGGGACAGGTGATGTCTGGGACTACGAGCAGTACTTC
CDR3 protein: CASSPWGTGDVWDYEQYF

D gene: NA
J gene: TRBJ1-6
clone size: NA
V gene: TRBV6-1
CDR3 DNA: TGTGCCAGCAGTGAAGCGCGGGCGTACTTGAATTCACCCCTCCACTTT
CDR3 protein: CASSEARAYLNSPLHF

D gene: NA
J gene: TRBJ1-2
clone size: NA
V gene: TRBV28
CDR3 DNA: TGTGCCAGCAGCTCGGGGGTTAACTATGGCTACACCTTC
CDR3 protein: CASSSGVNYGYTF

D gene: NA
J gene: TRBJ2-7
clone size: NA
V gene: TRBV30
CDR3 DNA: TGTGCCTGGAGTCCAGGGTTCTACGAGCAGTACTTC
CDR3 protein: CAWSPGFYEQYF

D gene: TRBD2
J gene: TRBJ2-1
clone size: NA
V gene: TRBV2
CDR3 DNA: TGTGCCAGCAGTGAAACTGGACTAGCGGGCCACAATGAGCAGTTCTTC
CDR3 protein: CASSETGLAGHNEQFF

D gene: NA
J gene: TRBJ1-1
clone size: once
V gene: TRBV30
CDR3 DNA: TGTGCCTGGAGGTCGTACAGAAACACTGAAGCTTTCTTT
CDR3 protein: CAWRSYRNTEAFF

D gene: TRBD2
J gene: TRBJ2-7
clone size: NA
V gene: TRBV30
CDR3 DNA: TGTGCCTGGGAGGGGACTAGCGGGGCCCTGAGATACTTC
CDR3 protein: CAWEGTSGALRYF

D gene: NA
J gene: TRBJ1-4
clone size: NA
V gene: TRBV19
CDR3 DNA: TGTGCCAGTAGTAGCTGGCGAGACACAACTAATGAAAAACTGTTTTTT
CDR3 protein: CASSSWRDTTNEKLFF

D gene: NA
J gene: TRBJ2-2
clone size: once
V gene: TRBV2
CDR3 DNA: TGTGCCAGCAGTCTGGACAGACGAACCGGGGAGCTGTTTTTT
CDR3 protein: CASSLDRRTGELFF

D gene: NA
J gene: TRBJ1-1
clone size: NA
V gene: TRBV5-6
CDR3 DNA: TGTGCCAGCAGCTTGGTAGTCAACGAAGCTTTCTTT
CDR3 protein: CASSLVVNEAFF

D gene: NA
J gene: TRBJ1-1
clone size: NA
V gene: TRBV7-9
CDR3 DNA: TGTGCCAGCAGCTTAGCACAGGGACGGGACACTGAAGCTTTCTTT
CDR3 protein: CASSLAQGRDTEAFF

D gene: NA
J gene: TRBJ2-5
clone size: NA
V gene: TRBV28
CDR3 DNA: TGTGCCAGCAGTGGCGGGATACAAGAGACCCAGTACTTC
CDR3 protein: CASSGGIQETQYF

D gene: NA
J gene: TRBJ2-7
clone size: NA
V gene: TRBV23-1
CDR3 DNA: TGCGCCGCCAAACTAGCCTACGAGCAGTACTTC
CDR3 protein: CAAKLAYEQYF

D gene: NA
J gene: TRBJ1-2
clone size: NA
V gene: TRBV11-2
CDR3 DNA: TGTGCCAGCAGTACTAGCGAGACGGCGGGGCCTGGCTACACCTTC
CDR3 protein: CASSTSETAGPGYTF